This passage covers 30 T cell receptor beta chains from one sample sequenced in a study of cytomegalovirus exposure and HLA in healthy donors. PCR employed 60 Vbeta and 13 Jbeta primers. Sequencing used immunoSEQ multiplex PCR; TCRdb keeps in-frame clones, though not all of them. The sample lists more than 110,000 clones, around 82% occurring once. The sequencing input was PBMCs. These receptors originate from a man in his forties or fifties in good health and CMV-seronegative.

This clone was seen a handful of times. V and J are TRBV6-1 and TRBJ2-1; weak D call: TRBD1 (6 bases). The CDR3 spans 16 residues. The V end lost 4 bases, the J end lost 3 bases, and 16 bases lay between the germline ends. Germline V gene data show CDR1 as MNHNS and CDR2 as SASEGT. CDR3 bases: TGTGCCAGCAGTGCTAACTTAAGAGGGGGCTACAATGAGCAGTTCTTC. Amino acid sequence: CASSANLRGGYNEQFF.

The chain couples TRBV5-8 to TRBJ2-1; D is possibly TRBD1 (6 bases). The CDR3 is 13 amino acids. Germline loops: CDR1 SGHTS, CDR2 YDEGEE. Between the trimmed V and J ends, which lost 3 bases and 5 bases, there was a span of 9 bases. This CDR3 is CASSWDKNNEQFF. CDR3 nucleotides: TGTGCCAGCAGCTGGGACAAAAACAATGAGCAGTTCTTC.

This chain's CDR3 is CASSPGTGGNQPQHF. As DNA, the CDR3 is TGTGCCAGCAGCCCGGGGACAGGGGGGAATCAGCCCCAGCATTTT. The chain links TRBV7-9 to TRBJ1-5; 11 bases map to TRBD1. Germline V gene lookup returns CDR1 SEHNR and CDR2 FQNEAQ (reference sequence). This CDR3 has 15 residues. V trimming: 5 bases; J trimming: 4 bases; junction bases outside the gene matches: 4.

This clone was detected once. This chain connects TRBV9 to TRBJ2-1; 8 nucleotides line up with TRBD2. Germline values: CDR1 SGDLS, CDR2 YYNGEE. The CDR3 contains 16 residues. The V and J ends lost 4 bases and 4 bases, in that order; junction bases with no gene match: 10. The CDR3 nucleotides are TGTGCCAGCAGCCCCCTTCGGGGCGGGAGGTACAATGAGCAGTTCTTC. It encodes CASSPLRGGRYNEQFF. Combining the CDR3 with reference TRBV9 and TRBJ2-1 gives the whole variable domain DSGVTQTPKHLITATGQRVTLRCSPRSGDLSVYWYQQSLDQGLQFLIQYYNGEERAKGNILERFSAQQFPDLHSELNLSSLELGDSALYFCASSPLRGGRYNEQFFGPGTRLTVL.

This clone has only a few counts. This chain joins TRBV28 and TRBJ1-6; D unresolved. Per the germline V gene, CDR1 is MDHEN and CDR2 is SYDVKM. The CDR3 consists of 14 residues. Trimming took off 7 bases at V and 7 bases at J, with 14 bases between the two ends. The DNA of the CDR3 is TGTGCCAGCACCCCTTTGAGGAAAAATTCACCCCTCCACTTT. As protein: CASTPLRKNSPLHF.

This clone was found a few times. The V gene is TRBV6-5, the J gene TRBJ1-4, with 9 bases aligning to TRBD1. The CDR3 covers 16 residues. Trimming cost V 2 bases and J 6 bases; bases outside gene matches: 7. In germline, CDR1 is MNHEY, CDR2 SVGAGI. CDR3 in DNA: TGTGCCAGCAGTTACCAAGTGGGACAGGGAGATGAAAAACTGTTTTTT. It codes for CASSYQVGQGDEKLFF.

This clone has just a few counts. The chain recombines TRBV19 with TRBJ1-4, with 8 bases matching TRBD1. Trimming at V came to 7 bases and at J to 2 bases, leaving 9 bases not matched to a gene. This CDR3 spans 16 amino acids. CDR1 LNHDA and CDR2 SQIVND come from the germline V gene (reference sequence). CDR3 nucleotides: TGTGCCAGTACCAGGCAGGGGGCATCGACTAATGAAAAACTGTTTTTT. It codes for CASTRQGASTNEKLFF.

J is TRBJ2-5 and V is TRBV29-1; 9 nucleotides align to TRBD1. CDR1 and CDR2 (germline): SQVTM, ANQGSEA. There are 12 residues in the CDR3. V shed 4 bases and J 11 bases; nucleotides not matched to a gene: 8. CDR3 bases: TGCAGCGTTGCCGGGGACAGGGAAGAGCAGTACTTC. This translates into CSVAGDREEQYF.

The CDR3 nucleotides are TGTGCCAGCAGCCAGCGAAGACAGGGTCCCGGGGAGCTGTTTTTT. Translation: CASSQRRQGPGELFF. J is TRBJ2-2 and V is TRBV28, with TRBD1 matching over 7 bases. The CDR3 runs to 15 residues. With 6 bases clipped from V and 6 bases from J, the junction kept 10 bases outside the gene matches. Germline lookup yields CDR1 MDHEN and CDR2 SYDVKM. The variable domain in full, completed from reference TRBV28 and TRBJ2-2, reads DVKVTQSSRYLVKRTGEKVFLECVQDMDHENMFWYRQDPGLGLRLIYFSYDVKMKEKGDIPEGYSVSREKKERFSLILESASTNQTSMYLCASSQRRQGPGELFFGEGSRLTVL.

In nucleotides, the CDR3 is TGTGCCAGCAGCCCAAGTTCAGGGGGCGACTATGGCTACACCTTC. It translates to CASSPSSGGDYGYTF. The rearrangement joins TRBV28 to TRBJ1-2, with 8 bases identical to TRBD1. Germline lookup yields CDR1 MDHEN and CDR2 SYDVKM. CDR3 length equals 15 residues. V lost 6 bases, J lost 3 bases, and 9 bases stayed unmatched.

This chain connects TRBV5-8 to TRBJ1-2; TRBD1 matches at 9 bases. The V segment lost 1 base and the J segment 3 bases; nucleotides outside the gene matches: 4. CDR1 and CDR2 (germline): SGHTS, YDEGEE. This CDR3 has 15 residues. This chain's CDR3 is CASSLTGGRDYGYTF. In DNA form, the CDR3 reads TGTGCCAGCAGCTTGACAGGGGGCAGGGACTATGGCTACACCTTC.

V and J are TRBV10-2 and TRBJ2-3; 14 bases line up with TRBD2. J lost 3 bases, V lost 2 bases, and 13 bases had no gene match. The CDR3 sequence is 20 residues long. Germline CDR1 is WSHSY and CDR2 is SAAADI. The chain's CDR3 is CASSEDLLGLAGAKTDTQYF. In DNA form, the CDR3 reads TGCGCCAGCAGTGAGGACCTCCTGGGACTAGCGGGAGCAAAGACAGATACGCAGTATTTT.

The chain has TRBV5-1 and TRBJ2-1; TRBD2 might be the D (5 bases). Trimming stripped 3 bases from V and 2 bases from J, with 9 bases between. This CDR3 has 14 residues. Germline CDR1 SGHRS, CDR2 YFSETQ. Written as DNA, the CDR3 is TGCGCCAGCAGCTCGGACGGGGCCTACAATGAGCAGTTCTTC. The encoded protein is CASSSDGAYNEQFF.

The genes are TRBV7-2 and TRBJ1-3; a possible D gene is TRBD1 (6 bases). The CDR3 spans 15 residues. Germline V gene data show CDR1 as SGHTA and CDR2 as FQGNSA. Trimming stripped 5 bases from V and 4 bases from J, with 15 bases between. CDR3 sequence (DNA): TGTGCCAGCAGCCACCCCAGGGGTTCGGGAAACACCATATATTTT. It encodes CASSHPRGSGNTIYF.

The chain uses TRBV4-1 and TRBJ2-4, with 9 bases identical to TRBD2. V lost 0 bases, J lost 8 bases, and 8 bases stayed unmatched. The CDR3 has 16 amino acids. Germline CDR1 MGHRA, CDR2 YSYEKL. Here the CDR3 reads CASSQDLAGGLDIQYF. In DNA form, the CDR3 reads TGCGCCAGCAGCCAAGATCTCGCGGGGGGGCTGGACATTCAGTACTTC.

V is TRBV30 and J is TRBJ1-4; D call uncertain. CDR3 length: 13 amino acids. Germline values: CDR1 GTSNPN, CDR2 SVGIG (reference sequence). V lost 3 bases to trimming and J lost 5 bases, with 10 bases between them. CDR3 protein: CAWRWRRNEKLFF. CDR3 nucleotides: TGTGCCTGGAGGTGGCGGCGGAATGAAAAACTGTTTTTT.

The J gene is TRBJ1-1, the V gene TRBV6-1; 7 bases are shared with TRBD1. CDR1 MNHNS and CDR2 SASEGT come from the germline V gene. The J segment lost 3 bases and the V segment lost 6 bases, leaving 7 bases of the junction unmatched. This CDR3 has 14 residues. CDR3 residues: CASSRDSRYTEAFF. In nucleotides, the CDR3 is TGTGCCAGCAGCCGGGACAGCAGATACACTGAAGCTTTCTTT.

The chain recombines TRBV28 with TRBJ2-7; 13 positions agree with TRBD2. CDR3 length equals 19 residues. Germline V CDR1 and CDR2: MDHEN, SYDVKM. Trimming took 4 bases from V and 0 from J; bases not matched to a gene: 12. The CDR3 nucleotides are TGTGCCAGCAGTTCCCCTATACCCCGACTAGCGGGGGGCTCCTACGAGCAGTACTTC. Its translation is CASSSPIPRLAGGSYEQYF.

The chain carries TRBV7-2 and TRBJ2-7; 7 nucleotides line up with TRBD1. CDR1 and CDR2 (germline): SGHTA, FQGNSA. V lost 4 bases and J lost 6; bases outside the gene matches: 9. The CDR3 is 14 residues long. CDR3 amino acids: CASSSGTATSEQYF. In nucleotides, the CDR3 is TGTGCCAGCAGCTCCGGGACAGCGACATCCGAGCAGTACTTC.

The rearrangement links TRBV11-3 to TRBJ2-5, with D possibly being TRBD2 (6 bases). V lost 1 base and J lost 3, with 12 bases in between. Germline V gives CDR1 SGHNT, CDR2 YENEEA. There are 15 residues in the CDR3. The CDR3 protein is CASSLGFIAEETQYF. The CDR3 DNA follows: TGTGCCAGCAGCTTAGGCTTTATAGCGGAAGAGACCCAGTACTTC. Looking up the rest from reference TRBV11-3 and TRBJ2-5 gives the full variable domain: EAGVVQSPRYKIIEKKQPVAFWCNPISGHNTLYWYLQNLGQGPELLIRYENEEAVDDSQLPKDRFSAERLKGVDSTLKIQPAELGDSAVYLCASSLGFIAEETQYFGPGTRLLVL.

V gene TRBV7-3 combines with J gene TRBJ2-7; D is perhaps TRBD1 (5 bases). The V end lost 3 bases, the J end lost 7 bases, and 7 bases lay between the germline ends. Germline V gene lookup returns CDR1 SGHTA and CDR2 FQGTGA. The CDR3 loop spans 11 amino acids. The CDR3 reads CASSLGREQYF. As DNA, the CDR3 is TGTGCCAGCAGCTTGGGGCGAGAGCAGTACTTC.

The sample holds a few counts of this clone. The gene calls are TRBV28 and TRBJ2-3; D unresolved. The CDR3 extends over 12 amino acids. V was cut by 6 bases and J by 2 bases, with 6 bases left in between. Germline V CDR1 and CDR2: MDHEN, SYDVKM. CDR3 protein: CASSRYTDTQYF. CDR3 nucleotides: TGTGCCAGCAGCCGTTACACAGATACGCAGTATTTT.

A single count supports this clone. The CDR3 region has the DNA TGTGCCAGCAGCTCGTCCGTATCAGGAAATCAGCCCCAGCATTTT. Translation: CASSSSVSGNQPQHF. The chain carries TRBV7-9 and TRBJ1-5; the D is unclear. Germline CDR1 SEHNR, CDR2 FQNEAQ (reference sequence). The CDR3 totals 15 residues. Trimming took off 4 bases at V and 4 bases at J, with 14 bases between the two ends.

This rearrangement joins TRBV18 to TRBJ1-6, with D possibly being TRBD1 (6 bases). V lost 3 bases and J lost 5, with 11 bases in between. Germline-derived CDR1 and CDR2 are KGHSH and LQKENI. The CDR3 has 15 amino acids. CDR3 sequence reads: CASSPGHLDNSPLHF. The CDR3 DNA sequence: TGTGCCAGCTCACCGGGACACCTTGATAATTCACCCCTCCACTTT.

The gene calls are TRBV14 and TRBJ1-1; D is uncertain. Trimming removed 5 bases from V and 4 bases from J, with 14 bases in between. Germline V gives CDR1 SGHDN, CDR2 FVKESK. CDR3 length: 14 residues. The CDR3 DNA is TGTGCCAGCAGCACACCCCGGGGTGGCACTGAAGCTTTCTTT. This sequence encodes CASSTPRGGTEAFF.

This chain uses TRBV28 with TRBJ2-1, with D possibly matching TRBD1 (5 bases). There are 15 residues in the CDR3. From germline, CDR1 is MDHEN and CDR2 SYDVKM. Deletions cut 2 bases from V and 6 bases from J, with 14 bases between. The CDR3 DNA sequence: TGTGCCAGCAGTTTAGAGACTGGAAGGGGCAATGAGCAGTTCTTC. This encodes CASSLETGRGNEQFF.

V and J are TRBV6-6 and TRBJ1-5; TRBD1 agrees at 7 bases. This CDR3 has 14 amino acids. Per germline, CDR1 MNHNY and CDR2 SVGAGI (reference sequence). The junction had 6 bases not matched to a gene; V was cut back by 2 bases and J by 8 bases. The CDR3 region has the DNA TGTGCCAGCAGTTACCGGGACAGACAGGAGCCCCAGCATTTT. Its translation is CASSYRDRQEPQHF.

This clone appeared a few times. The chain joins TRBV4-1 to TRBJ2-1; 7 bases line up with TRBD1. From germline, CDR1 is MGHRA and CDR2 YSYEKL. With V trimmed by 1 base and J by 8 bases, 8 bases remained unmatched. The CDR3 totals 15 residues. CDR3 in amino acids: CASSQGQGPPYEQFF. For the CDR3, the DNA is TGCGCCAGCAGCCAAGGACAGGGACCCCCCTATGAGCAGTTCTTC.

The chain combines TRBV10-3 with TRBJ2-1; 7 bases agree with TRBD1. Looked up from germline, CDR1 is ENHRY and CDR2 is SYGVKD. There are 16 residues in the CDR3. V shed 4 bases and J 4 bases; nucleotides not matched to a gene: 10. Here the CDR3 DNA reads TGTGCCATCAGTGCTAAACCCGGGACAGATTACAATGAGCAGTTCTTC. Protein product: CAISAKPGTDYNEQFF.

This clone was detected only a few times. The chain uses TRBV11-3 and TRBJ2-1; 11 positions match TRBD2. Unmatched junction bases numbered 7, after V lost 5 bases and J lost 4 bases. The CDR3 sequence is 16 residues long. The germline CDR1 and CDR2 sequences are SGHNT and YENEEA. The CDR3 loop is CASSQRGTSGYNEQFF. The CDR3 nucleotides read TGTGCCAGCAGCCAACGGGGGACTAGCGGATACAATGAGCAGTTCTTC. The full variable domain, with the rest looked up from reference TRBV11-3 and TRBJ2-1, is EAGVVQSPRYKIIEKKQPVAFWCNPISGHNTLYWYLQNLGQGPELLIRYENEEAVDDSQLPKDRFSAERLKGVDSTLKIQPAELGDSAVYLCASSQRGTSGYNEQFFGPGTRLTVL.